These 14 T cell receptor beta chains originate from one sample sequenced in a study of blood T cell repertoires in COVID-19. The method was immunoSEQ multiplex PCR; TCRdb's version includes in-frame clones alone and lacks a portion of them. Of 150,000 to 200,000 clones detected, roughly 82% appear once; the ten largest clones hold roughly 7%. Sequencing was performed on peripheral blood. The receptor set was obtained from a woman aged 40 to 50 with COVID-19, enrolled during active disease.

The J gene is TRBJ1-2, the V gene TRBV30; D is undetermined. V lost 1 base, J lost 8 bases, and 11 bases lay in between. The CDR3 has 12 residues. CDR1 and CDR2 from the germline V gene are GTSNPN and SVGIG (reference sequence). CDR3 loop: CAWSDSRQGYTF. DNA of the CDR3: TGTGCCTGGAGTGATTCCAGGCAAGGCTACACCTTC.

The CDR3 DNA reads TGTGCCACCTCCGGGACAGGGGTCATAACCCAGGACAATGAGCAGTTCTTC. Its translation: CATSGTGVITQDNEQFF. The chain carries TRBV19 and TRBJ2-1, with 10 bases aligning to TRBD1. CDR1 and CDR2 from the germline V gene are LNHDA and SQIVND (reference sequence). CDR3 length: 17 residues. J lost 5 bases, V lost 10 bases, and 17 bases had no gene match.

The CDR3 DNA reads as TGTGCCATCAGTGTATCGGACAGTAAAGAGACCCAGTACTTC. Translating it yields CAISVSDSKETQYF. The chain is built from TRBV10-3 and TRBJ2-5; possibly TRBD1 for D (6 bases). Germline loops: CDR1 ENHRY, CDR2 SYGVKD. V lost 4 bases and J 3 bases, leaving 12 bases between the germline ends. The CDR3 spans 14 residues.

The genes are TRBV19 and TRBJ2-3; possibly TRBD1 for D (6 bases). The CDR3 is made up of 13 amino acids. In germline, CDR1 is LNHDA, CDR2 SQIVND (reference sequence). With 5 bases removed from V and 2 bases from J, the gap between germline ends came to 8 bases. The CDR3 is CASSDRNTDTQYF. DNA of the CDR3: TGTGCCAGTAGTGACAGGAACACAGATACGCAGTATTTT.

The V and J genes are TRBV7-9 and TRBJ2-1; 14 bases are shared with TRBD2. Trimming cost V 4 bases and J 8 bases; bases outside gene matches: 10. CDR1 and CDR2 from the germline V gene are SEHNR and FQNEAQ (reference sequence). The CDR3 runs 17 residues. The CDR3 loop is CASSSKRLAGGPDEQFF. CDR3 DNA: TGTGCCAGCAGCTCCAAGAGACTAGCGGGAGGGCCAGATGAGCAGTTCTTC. The variable domain in full, with the rest retrieved from reference TRBV7-9 and TRBJ2-1, is DTGVSQNPRHKITKRGQNVTFRCDPISEHNRLYWYRQTLGQGPEFLTYFQNEAQLEKSRLLSDRFSAERPKGSFSTLEIQRTEQGDSAMYLCASSSKRLAGGPDEQFFGPGTRLTVL.

The J gene is TRBJ2-7, the V gene TRBV29-1; 7 bases are shared with TRBD2. J was trimmed by 3 bases and V by 3 bases; bases with no gene match: 5. Looked up from germline, CDR1 is SQVTM and CDR2 is ANQGSEA. This CDR3 comprises 13 residues. The CDR3 protein is CSVDGGSFYEQYF. The CDR3 nucleotides are TGCAGCGTTGATGGCGGGAGTTTCTACGAGCAGTACTTC.

V usage is TRBV9 and J usage is TRBJ2-5; D unresolved. Trimming removed 3 bases from V and 2 bases from J, with 8 bases in between. The CDR3 length is 13 residues. Germline V gives CDR1 SGDLS, CDR2 YYNGEE. The CDR3 is CASSGSRQETQYF. CDR3 in DNA: TGTGCCAGCAGCGGGAGTCGACAAGAGACCCAGTACTTC.

The rearrangement links TRBV15 to TRBJ2-1; D is unresolved. V gave up 2 bases and J gave up 0 bases, with 14 bases separating them. The CDR3 totals 17 residues. The germline gives CDR1 LNHNV, CDR2 YYDKDF (reference sequence). The CDR3 spells CATSRPLVFDSYNEQFF. The CDR3 nucleotides are TGTGCCACCAGCAGACCCCTAGTTTTTGACTCCTACAATGAGCAGTTCTTC. Based on the CDR3 plus reference TRBV15 and TRBJ2-1, the full variable domain is DAMVIQNPRYQVTQFGKPVTLSCSQTLNHNVMYWYQQKSSQAPKLLFHYYDKDFNNEADTPDNFQSRRPNTSFCFLDIRSPGLGDTAMYLCATSRPLVFDSYNEQFFGPGTRLTVL.

The chain carries TRBV7-9 and TRBJ1-1, with TRBD1 identical over 8 bases. The length of the CDR3 is 14 residues. CDR1 is SEHNR and CDR2 is FQNEAQ in the germline V gene (reference sequence). After removal of 3 bases from V and 4 bases from J, the junction contained 4 bases not matched to a gene. The CDR3 nucleotides read TGTGCCAGCAGCTTCCAGGGGGCGATCACTGAAGCTTTCTTT. This encodes CASSFQGAITEAFF.

The J gene is TRBJ2-3, the V gene TRBV7-8; a weak D match, TRBD1 (6 bases). Germline loops: CDR1 SGHVS, CDR2 FQNEAQ. V lost 4 bases and J lost 2, with 13 bases in between. The CDR3 extends over 15 amino acids. The CDR3 coding sequence is TGTGCCAGCAGCTCACAGGGATCGTACACAGATACGCAGTATTTT. As protein: CASSSQGSYTDTQYF.

This clone showed up just a few times. The chain combines TRBV3-1 (or the pseudogene TRBV3-2) with TRBJ2-7, with 9 nucleotides matching TRBD2. CDR3 length: 14 residues. The trim removed 2 bases at V and 6 bases at J, leaving 5 bases unmatched. Germline V gene data show CDR1 as LGHDT and CDR2 as YNNKEL (reference sequence). CDR3 loop: CASSQLAGVAEQYF. In nucleotides, the CDR3 is TGTGCCAGCAGCCAATTAGCGGGAGTCGCCGAGCAGTACTTC.

The chain carries TRBV7-2 and TRBJ1-2, with unresolved D. Per germline, CDR1 SGHTA and CDR2 FQGNSA. Between the trimmed V and J ends, which lost 4 bases and 2 bases, there was a span of 11 bases. CDR3 length equals 14 residues. For the CDR3, the DNA is TGTGCCAGCAGCTCGCACTGGGAGAACTATGGCTACACCTTC. Its translation is CASSSHWENYGYTF.

The chain recombines TRBV11-1 with TRBJ2-3; TRBD2 matches at 7 bases. Germline V gives CDR1 SGHAT, CDR2 FQDESV (reference sequence). The CDR3 has 16 amino acids. V lost 5 bases and J lost 1; bases outside the gene matches: 9. CDR3 nucleotides: TGTGCCAGCAGCGCCGGGACTACGGGGGGCACAGATACGCAGTATTTT. This gives the protein CASSAGTTGGTDTQYF.

The chain employs TRBV7-9 and TRBJ1-2; 10 bases map to TRBD1. V lost 2 bases to trimming and J lost 1 base; unmatched junction nucleotides: 1. Germline V gene lookup returns CDR1 SEHNR and CDR2 FQNEAQ (reference sequence). There are 15 residues in the CDR3. The CDR3 spells CASSLRTGGNYGYTF. CDR3 nucleotides: TGTGCCAGCAGCTTACGGACAGGGGGTAACTATGGCTACACCTTC.